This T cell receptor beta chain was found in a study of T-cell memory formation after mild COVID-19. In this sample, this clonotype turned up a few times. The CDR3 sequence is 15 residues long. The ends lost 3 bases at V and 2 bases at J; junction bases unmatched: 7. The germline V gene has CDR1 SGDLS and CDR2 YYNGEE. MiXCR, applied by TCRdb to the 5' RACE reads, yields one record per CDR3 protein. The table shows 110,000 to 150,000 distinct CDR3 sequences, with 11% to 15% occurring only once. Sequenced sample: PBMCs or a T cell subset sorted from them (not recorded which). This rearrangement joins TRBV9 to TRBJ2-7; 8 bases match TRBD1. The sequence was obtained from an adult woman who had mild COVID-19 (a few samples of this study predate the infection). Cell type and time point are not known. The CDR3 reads CASSGEDRATYEQYF. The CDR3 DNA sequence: TGTGCCAGCAGCGGAGAGGACAGGGCTACCTACGAGCAGTACTTC.